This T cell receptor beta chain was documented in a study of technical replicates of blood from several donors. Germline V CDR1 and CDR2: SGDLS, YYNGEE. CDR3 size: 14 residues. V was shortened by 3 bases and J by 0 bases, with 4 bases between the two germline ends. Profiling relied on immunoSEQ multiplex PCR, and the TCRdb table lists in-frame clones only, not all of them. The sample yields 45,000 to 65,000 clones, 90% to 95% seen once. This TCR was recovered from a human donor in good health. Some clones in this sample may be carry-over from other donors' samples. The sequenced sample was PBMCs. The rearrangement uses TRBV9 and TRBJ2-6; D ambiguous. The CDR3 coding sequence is TGTGCCAGCAGCGACTACTCTGGGGCCAACGTCCTGACTTTC. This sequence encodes CASSDYSGANVLTF. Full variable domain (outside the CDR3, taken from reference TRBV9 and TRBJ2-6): DSGVTQTPKHLITATGQRVTLRCSPRSGDLSVYWYQQSLDQGLQFLIQYYNGEERAKGNILERFSAQQFPDLHSELNLSSLELGDSALYFCASSDYSGANVLTFGAGSRLTVL.